Listed here are 14 T cell receptor beta chains from one sample, sequenced in a study of T cells in Graves' hyperthyroidism and ophthalmopathy. RNA transcripts yielded amplified TCR beta CDR3 regions. In the first-round RT-PCR of the TCR CDR3, the HTBI primer set was used. TCRdb redid the calling of the multiplex PCR reads with MiXCR, one entry per CDR3 protein. The sample comprises some 350,000 distinct CDR3 sequences, 12% to 15% of which are singletons, and roughly 35% rests with the top ten. Sequencing input: blood. These receptors all come from a middle-aged woman with Graves' ophthalmopathy.

The rearrangement joins TRBV18 to TRBJ2-3; D call uncertain. From germline, CDR1 is KGHSH and CDR2 LQKENI. The CDR3 extends over 14 amino acids. The V gene lost 4 bases and the J gene lost 2 bases, with 10 bases spanning the gap. The CDR3 DNA sequence: TGTGCCAGCTCACAACAGAGAAACACAGATACGCAGTATTTT. Amino acid sequence: CASSQQRNTDTQYF.

There are many counts of this clonotype. The chain couples TRBV2 to TRBJ1-1; D remains unclear. Germline assignment: CDR1 SNHLY and CDR2 FYNNEI. V lost 6 bases, J lost 1 base, and 9 bases lay in between. There are 13 residues in the CDR3. The DNA of the CDR3 is TGTGCCAGCAGAGTGGGTCAGAACACTGAAGCTTTCTTT. This codes for CASRVGQNTEAFF.

This clonotype turned up a few times. The chain links TRBV6-6 to TRBJ2-3, with D possibly being TRBD1 or TRBD2 (5 bases each). CDR3 size: 17 residues. The V end lost 1 base, the J end lost 3 bases, and 17 bases lay between the germline ends. The germline CDR1 and CDR2 sequences are MNHNY and SVGAGI (reference sequence). CDR3 in amino acids: CASSYWDGSMGTDTQYF. The CDR3 DNA sequence: TGTGCCAGCAGTTACTGGGACGGCTCTATGGGGACAGATACGCAGTATTTT.

This clonotype was found many times. The chain is built from TRBV19 and TRBJ1-4, with unresolved D. V lost 5 bases and J lost 4, with 8 bases in between. Germline V gene lookup returns CDR1 LNHDA and CDR2 SQIVND (reference sequence). The CDR3 loop spans 13 amino acids. This CDR3 is CASSLGVNEKLFF. The CDR3 DNA follows: TGTGCCAGTAGTTTGGGAGTTAATGAAAAACTGTTTTTT.

This clonotype showed up just a few times. The V and J genes are TRBV3-1 and TRBJ2-1; 7 nucleotides line up with TRBD1. CDR3 length: 16 amino acids. CDR1 LGHDT and CDR2 YNNKEL come from the germline V gene (reference sequence). V trimming: 2 bases; J trimming: 4 bases; junction bases outside the gene matches: 8. The chain's CDR3 is CASSQWTGVLYNEQFF. CDR3 DNA: TGTGCCAGCAGCCAATGGACAGGCGTCTTATACAATGAGCAGTTCTTC.

This sequence joins TRBV5-5 and TRBJ1-3; 8 positions agree with TRBD1. CDR1 and CDR2 from the germline V gene are SGHKS and YYEKEE (reference sequence). The J segment lost 0 bases and the V segment lost 4 bases, leaving 15 bases of the junction unmatched. The CDR3 is made up of 19 amino acids. The DNA of the CDR3 is TGTGCCAGCAGCCTAGGACAGGGTGTCCAACCCTTCTCTGGAAACACCATATATTTT. Translation gives CASSLGQGVQPFSGNTIYF.

This sequence joins TRBV3-1 and TRBJ1-2; tentative D call: TRBD1 (6 bases). The CDR3 spans 15 residues. With 5 bases removed from V and 2 bases from J, the gap between germline ends came to 15 bases. Germline lookup yields CDR1 LGHDT and CDR2 YNNKEL (reference sequence). The CDR3 protein is CASSSLGTQNYGYTF. The CDR3 coding sequence is TGTGCCAGCAGCTCCTTGGGGACACAGAACTATGGCTACACCTTC.

The chain employs TRBV24-1 and TRBJ2-1; TRBD2 matches 7 bases. The CDR3 loop spans 14 amino acids. After removal of 3 bases from V and 5 bases from J, the junction contained 3 bases not matched to a gene. CDR1 and CDR2 from the germline V gene are KGHDR and SFDVKD. The DNA for the CDR3 is TGTGCCACCAGTGATAGTGGGGGGGACAATGAGCAGTTCTTC. It yields the protein CATSDSGGDNEQFF.

This clonotype was seen repeatedly, ten times or more. The chain links TRBV20-1 to TRBJ2-1; 10 bases agree with TRBD2. In germline, CDR1 is DFQATT, CDR2 SNEGSKA (reference sequence). The CDR3 has 16 amino acids. V lost 1 base and J lost 8; bases outside the gene matches: 11. In nucleotides, the CDR3 is TGCAGTGCTAGAGGACTAGCGGGCCAACCCCCGGATGAGCAGTTCTTC. Protein product: CSARGLAGQPPDEQFF.

J is TRBJ2-3 and V is TRBV10-3; D is uncertain. This CDR3 is built from 14 residues. V lost 3 bases, J lost 0 bases, and 7 bases lay in between. The germline gives CDR1 ENHRY, CDR2 SYGVKD. CDR3 in DNA: TGTGCCATCAGTGATGTACTTAGCACAGATACGCAGTATTTT. This sequence encodes CAISDVLSTDTQYF.

This rearrangement joins TRBV20-1 to TRBJ1-2; the match to TRBD1 covers 9 bases. J gave up 1 base and V 0 bases, and 12 bases lay outside the gene matches. This CDR3 has 18 residues. Germline loops: CDR1 DFQATT, CDR2 SNEGSKA (reference sequence). CDR3 amino acids: CSAREIPGTGSLNYGYTF. CDR3 DNA: TGCAGTGCTAGAGAAATTCCCGGGACAGGGAGCCTTAACTATGGCTACACCTTC.

The sample holds many counts of this clonotype. The chain is built from TRBV28 and TRBJ1-5; TRBD1 matches at 8 bases. Germline V gene lookup returns CDR1 MDHEN and CDR2 SYDVKM. V gave up 2 bases and J gave up 6 bases; unmatched junction bases: 6. The CDR3 is 15 residues long. CDR3 coding DNA: TGTGCCAGCAGTTTAGCCGGACAGGGTGCTCAGCCCCAGCATTTT. It translates to CASSLAGQGAQPQHF.

In this sample, this clonotype turned up many times. V is TRBV2 and J is TRBJ2-1; 8 positions match TRBD2. V gave up 6 bases and J gave up 0 bases; unmatched junction bases: 4. Germline CDR1 reads SNHLY; CDR2 reads FYNNEI. This CDR3 is 15 amino acids long. The CDR3 nucleotides read TGTGCCAGCAGCTTAGCGGGGAACTCCTACAATGAGCAGTTCTTC. Its translation is CASSLAGNSYNEQFF.

This clonotype was counted only a few times. The V call is TRBV5-5, the J call TRBJ2-7, with TRBD1 matching 9 bases. The CDR3 runs to 14 residues. The trim removed 4 bases at V and 3 bases at J, leaving 5 bases unmatched. Germline V lookup: CDR1 SGHKS, CDR2 YYEKEE (reference sequence). The CDR3 is CASSVGQGNYEQYF. For the CDR3, the DNA is TGTGCCAGCAGCGTAGGACAGGGGAACTACGAGCAGTACTTC.